The 10 T cell receptor beta chains listed next were all sequenced from one sample in a study of cytomegalovirus exposure and HLA in healthy donors (dated by TCRdb to 2016 to 2017). The receptor library was made with the immunoSEQ multiplex PCR assay. A mixture of 60 forward primers for TCR Vbeta segments and 13 reverse primers for TCR Jbeta segments was used in the multiplex PCR. Here the immuneACCESS table is served through TCRdb, limited to in-frame sequences with V and J called. Missing clones are a known gap in these copies; in checked studies unresolved V genes cover under half, and the rest lacks a known reason. This sample comprises 150,000 to 160,000 clones, approximately 80% of them detected only once. The ten largest clones take up approximately 6.3% of the sample. Material: PBMCs. Receptors were obtained from a woman aged 45-65 years in good health and CMV-seropositive.

V gene TRBV14 combines with J gene TRBJ2-7; D gene unclear. The CDR3 is made up of 12 amino acids. V was shortened by 0 bases and J by 5 bases, with 5 bases between the two germline ends. Germline V gene sequence: CDR1 SGHDN, CDR2 FVKESK. CDR3: CASSQDLHEQYF. Written as DNA, the CDR3 is TGTGCCAGCAGCCAAGATCTCCACGAGCAGTACTTC. Based on the CDR3 plus reference TRBV14 and TRBJ2-7, the full variable domain is EAGVTQFPSHSVIEKGQTVTLRCDPISGHDNLYWYRRVMGKEIKFLLHFVKESKQDESGMPNNRFLAERTGGTYSTLKVQPAELEDSGVYFCASSQDLHEQYFGPGTRLTVT.

V usage is TRBV19 and J usage is TRBJ2-2, with 10 bases fitting TRBD2. With V trimmed by 7 bases and J by 5 bases, 7 bases remained unmatched. Germline assignment: CDR1 LNHDA and CDR2 SQIVND (reference sequence). The CDR3 loop spans 15 amino acids. CDR3 in amino acids: CASTPSGGLTGELFF. CDR3 nucleotide sequence: TGTGCCAGTACTCCTAGCGGGGGACTGACCGGGGAGCTGTTTTTT.

The chain carries TRBV2 and TRBJ2-2, with D possibly being TRBD2 (7 bases). The CDR3 has 14 amino acids. V was cut by 4 bases and J by 5 bases, with 11 bases left in between. The germline gives CDR1 SNHLY, CDR2 FYNNEI. CDR3 protein: CASSAAGATGELFF. CDR3 bases: TGTGCCAGCAGTGCGGCGGGGGCGACCGGGGAGCTGTTTTTT.

The chain carries TRBV5-1 and TRBJ2-7; possible D gene TRBD1, 6 bases. The germline V and J ends were trimmed by 4 bases and 4 bases, with 15 bases remaining between them. Germline loops: CDR1 SGHRS, CDR2 YFSETQ. This CDR3 has 14 amino acids. The CDR3 DNA is TGCGCCAGCAGCCTTGGGACAAGGGAATACGAGCAGTACTTC. Its translation: CASSLGTREYEQYF.

With regard to this clone: The junction departs from germline at one end; a sequencing error may be responsible. The CDR3: CASSLNQGQGDSLLHF. The CDR3 DNA reads TGTGCCAGCAGCTTAAATCAAGGACAGGGGGATTCACTCCTCCACTTT. The rearrangement joins TRBV7-9 to TRBJ1-6, with 10 positions matching TRBD1. The CDR3 spans 16 residues. Looked up from germline, CDR1 is SEHNR and CDR2 is FQNEAQ (reference sequence).

The V gene is TRBV9, the J gene TRBJ2-5, with TRBD2 as a possible D gene (6 bases). The better agreement between TRBJ2-7 and the DNA end casts doubt on the J call. In germline, CDR1 is SGDLS, CDR2 YYNGEE. The CDR3 runs to 14 residues. CDR3 region: CASSPGTSTYEQYF. DNA of the CDR3: TGTGCCAGCAGCCCGGGGACTTCGACCTACGAGCAGTACTTC.

This clone was observed a single time. The chain couples TRBV11-2 to TRBJ1-1; 9 bases fit TRBD1. The length of the CDR3 is 16 residues. After removal of 1 base from V and 1 base from J, the junction contained 4 bases not matched to a gene. CDR1 is SGHAT, CDR2 FQNNGV, per germline. Here the CDR3 reads CASSLVLTGGNTEAFF. CDR3 DNA: TGTGCCAGCAGCTTAGTCCTGACAGGGGGGAACACTGAAGCTTTCTTT. Based on the CDR3 plus reference TRBV11-2 and TRBJ1-1, the full variable domain is EAGVAQSPRYKIIEKRQSVAFWCNPISGHATLYWYQQILGQGPKLLIQFQNNGVVDDSQLPKDRFSAERLKGVDSTLKIQPAKLEDSAVYLCASSLVLTGGNTEAFFGQGTRLTVV.

The chain joins TRBV19 to TRBJ2-1; D call uncertain. Between the trimmed V and J ends, which lost 2 bases and 3 bases, there was a span of 8 bases. Germline CDR1 LNHDA, CDR2 SQIVND (reference sequence). The CDR3 loop spans 14 amino acids. The CDR3, as DNA: TGTGCCAGTAGTATAAACAGCTACTACAATGAGCAGTTCTTC. This codes for CASSINSYYNEQFF.

The V and J genes are TRBV10-2 and TRBJ2-5, with TRBD2 matching 9 bases. CDR1 is WSHSY, CDR2 SAAADI, per germline. With V trimmed by 6 bases and J by 0 bases, 5 bases remained unmatched. There are 15 residues in the CDR3. CDR3 DNA sequence: TGCGCCAGCAGCGGGAGCGGGGGGTACCAAGAGACCCAGTACTTC. It specifies CASSGSGGYQETQYF.

The V call is TRBV19, the J call TRBJ2-2; 8 nucleotides align to TRBD2. The germline V gene has CDR1 LNHDA and CDR2 SQIVND (reference sequence). The CDR3 has 14 amino acids. V dropped 6 bases and J dropped 6; count of bases not matched to a gene: 6. The CDR3 DNA follows: TGTGCCAGTAGCCTCGGGGGGGTCGCCGGGGAGCTGTTTTTT. It specifies CASSLGGVAGELFF.